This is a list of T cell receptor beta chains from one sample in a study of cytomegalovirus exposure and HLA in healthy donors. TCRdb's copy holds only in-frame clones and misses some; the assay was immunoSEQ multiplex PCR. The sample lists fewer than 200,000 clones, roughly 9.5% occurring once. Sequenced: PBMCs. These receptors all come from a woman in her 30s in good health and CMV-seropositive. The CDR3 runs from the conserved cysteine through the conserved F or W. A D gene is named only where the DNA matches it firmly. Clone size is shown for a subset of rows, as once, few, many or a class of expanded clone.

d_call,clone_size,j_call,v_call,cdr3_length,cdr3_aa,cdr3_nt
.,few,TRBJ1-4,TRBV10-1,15,CASSEGSGINEKLFF,TGCGCCAGCAGTGAGGGATCAGGGATTAATGAAAAACTGTTTTTT
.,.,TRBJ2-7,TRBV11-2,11,CASSLWSDKNF,TGTGCCAGCAGCTTATGGTCGGACAAAAACTTC
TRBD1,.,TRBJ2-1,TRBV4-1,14,CASGQRQGSNEQFF,TGCGCCAGCGGCCAGAGACAGGGTTCAAATGAGCAGTTCTTC
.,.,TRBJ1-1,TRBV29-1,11,CSVAGQIEAFF,TGCAGCGTTGCCGGACAGATTGAAGCTTTCTTT
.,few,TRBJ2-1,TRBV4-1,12,CASSQDGDKRFF,TGCGCCAGCAGCCAAGATGGGGACAAACGGTTCTTC
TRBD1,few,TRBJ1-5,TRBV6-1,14,CASRTGQGRQPQHF,TGTGCCAGCAGGACGGGACAGGGCCGGCAGCCCCAGCATTTT
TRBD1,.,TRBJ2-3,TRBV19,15,CASRKQGASTDTQYF,TGTGCCAGTAGGAAACAGGGGGCGAGCACAGATACGCAGTATTTT
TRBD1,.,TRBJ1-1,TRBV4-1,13,CASSQERGQGAFF,TGCGCCAGCAGCCAAGAGAGGGGGCAGGGAGCTTTCTTT
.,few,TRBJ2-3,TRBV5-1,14,CASTERAPTDTQYF,TGCGCCAGCACCGAGCGGGCCCCCACAGATACGCAGTATTTT
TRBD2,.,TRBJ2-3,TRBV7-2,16,CASSPLAGRVTDTQYF,TGTGCCAGCAGCCCCTTAGCGGGCCGAGTCACAGATACGCAGTATTTT
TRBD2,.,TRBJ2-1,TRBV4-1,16,CASSQGLAGSYNEQFF,TGCGCCAGCAGCCAAGGACTAGCGGGTTCCTACAATGAGCAGTTCTTC
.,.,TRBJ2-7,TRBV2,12,CASKARVGEQYF,TGTGCCAGCAAAGCTAGAGTGGGCGAGCAGTACTTC
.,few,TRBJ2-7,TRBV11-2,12,CASSLTRYEQYF,TGTGCCAGCAGCTTGACTCGGTACGAGCAGTACTTC
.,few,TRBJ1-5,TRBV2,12,CASQVSNQPQHF,TGTGCCAGTCAGGTTAGCAATCAGCCCCAGCATTTT
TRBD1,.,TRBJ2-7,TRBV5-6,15,CASSPATGGPREQYF,TGTGCCAGCAGCCCCGCGACAGGGGGCCCTCGGGAGCAGTACTTC
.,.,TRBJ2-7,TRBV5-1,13,CASSLGTGYEQYF,TGCGCCAGCAGCTTAGGTACAGGGTACGAGCAGTACTTC
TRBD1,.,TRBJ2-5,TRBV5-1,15,CASSVQWDRRETQYF,TGCGCCAGCAGCGTCCAATGGGACAGGCGGGAGACCCAGTACTTC
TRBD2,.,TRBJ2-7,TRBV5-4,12,CASSGLASGRAF,TGTGCCAGCAGCGGGTTAGCTAGCGGGAGGGCCTTC
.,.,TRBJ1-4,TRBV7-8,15,CASSSSRLSELKLFF,TGTGCCAGCAGCTCGTCCAGGTTGTCGGAATTGAAACTGTTTTTT
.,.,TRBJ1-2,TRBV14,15,CASSQDRGGLGGYTF,TGTGCCAGCAGCCAAGATCGGGGGGGCCTGGGGGGCTACACCTTC
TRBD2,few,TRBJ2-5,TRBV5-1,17,CASSWGLAGGFQETQYF,TGCGCCAGCAGCTGGGGACTAGCGGGAGGGTTCCAAGAGACCCAGTACTTC
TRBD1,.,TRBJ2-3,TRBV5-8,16,CASRTGGAGAADTQYF,TGTGCCAGCAGGACAGGGGGCGCGGGAGCGGCAGATACGCAGTATTTT
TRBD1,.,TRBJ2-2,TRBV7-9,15,CASSTRQGISGELFF,TGTGCCAGCAGCACCCGACAGGGGATAAGCGGGGAGCTGTTTTTT
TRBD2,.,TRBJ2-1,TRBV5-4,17,CASSPRTRARDYNEQFF,TGTGCCAGCAGCCCCCGGACTAGAGCGAGAGACTACAATGAGCAGTTCTTC
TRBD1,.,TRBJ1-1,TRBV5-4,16,CASRGQGVGVNTEAFF,TGTGCCAGCAGGGGACAGGGGGTAGGCGTGAACACTGAAGCTTTCTTT
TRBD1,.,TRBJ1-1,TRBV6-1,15,CASSSRDRGHTEAFF,TGTGCCAGCAGCTCCCGGGACAGGGGGCACACTGAAGCTTTCTTT
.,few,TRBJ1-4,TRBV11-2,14,CASSRIATNEKLFF,TGTGCCAGCAGCCGTATTGCAACTAATGAAAAACTGTTTTTT
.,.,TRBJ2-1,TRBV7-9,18,CASSSRGPGPISYNEQFF,TGTGCCAGCAGCTCACGCGGGCCCGGACCTATTTCCTACAATGAGCAGTTCTTC
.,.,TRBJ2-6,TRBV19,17,CASSIGVGSSGANVLTF,TGTGCCAGTAGTATAGGGGTAGGGAGCTCTGGGGCCAACGTCCTGACTTTC
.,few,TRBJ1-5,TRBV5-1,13,CASSLEGVQPQHF,TGCGCCAGCAGCTTGGAAGGGGTCCAGCCCCAGCATTTT
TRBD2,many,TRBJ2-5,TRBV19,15,CASSLSGSEGETQYF,TGTGCCAGTAGCCTCAGCGGGAGTGAGGGAGAGACCCAGTACTTC
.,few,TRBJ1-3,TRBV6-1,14,CASSQGFPGNTIYF,TGTGCCAGCAGCCAGGGGTTCCCTGGAAACACCATATATTTT
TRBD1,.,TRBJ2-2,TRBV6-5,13,CANTGGVPGELFF,TGTGCCAACACAGGGGGAGTGCCCGGGGAGCTGTTTTTT
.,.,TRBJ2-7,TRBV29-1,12,CSVEINSYEQYF,TGCAGCGTTGAGATTAATAGCTACGAGCAGTACTTC
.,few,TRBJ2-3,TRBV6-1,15,CASILSLASTDTQYF,TGTGCCAGCATATTGAGCCTCGCAAGCACAGATACGCAGTATTTT
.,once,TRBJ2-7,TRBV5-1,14,CASSLNEAEYEQYF,TGCGCCAGCAGCTTGAACGAAGCGGAGTACGAGCAGTACTTC
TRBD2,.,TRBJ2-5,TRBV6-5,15,CASRPGLAVQETQYF,TGTGCCAGCAGACCGGGACTAGCGGTCCAAGAGACCCAGTACTTC
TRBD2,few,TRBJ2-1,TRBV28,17,CASSLPLLAGGPGEQFF,TGTGCCAGCAGTCTCCCGCTACTAGCGGGAGGGCCTGGTGAGCAGTTCTTC
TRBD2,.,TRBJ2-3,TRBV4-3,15,CASSQAGTSGDTQYF,TGCGCCAGCAGCCAAGCAGGGACTAGCGGGGATACGCAGTATTTT
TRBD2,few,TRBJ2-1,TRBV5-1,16,CASSLSELAGVDEQFF,TGCGCCAGCAGCTTGTCTGAACTAGCGGGAGTGGATGAGCAGTTCTTC
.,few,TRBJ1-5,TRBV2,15,CASSFGSRSNQPQHF,TGTGCCAGCTCATTTGGATCCAGGAGCAATCAGCCCCAGCATTTT
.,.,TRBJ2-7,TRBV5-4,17,CASSLVRSSEYSYEQYF,TGTGCCAGCAGCTTGGTCAGGTCCTCTGAGTATTCCTACGAGCAGTACTTC
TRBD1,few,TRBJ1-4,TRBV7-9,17,CASSQGTGGRGKEKLFF,TGTGCCAGCAGCCAAGGGACAGGGGGCCGGGGAAAGGAAAAACTGTTTTTT
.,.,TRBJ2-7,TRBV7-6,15,CASSPPGVGAYEQYF,TGTGCCAGCAGTCCCCCAGGGGTCGGGGCCTACGAGCAGTACTTC
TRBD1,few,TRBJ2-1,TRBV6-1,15,CASSAAGGLGNEQFF,TGTGCCAGCAGTGCTGCAGGGGGCTTGGGCAATGAGCAGTTCTTC